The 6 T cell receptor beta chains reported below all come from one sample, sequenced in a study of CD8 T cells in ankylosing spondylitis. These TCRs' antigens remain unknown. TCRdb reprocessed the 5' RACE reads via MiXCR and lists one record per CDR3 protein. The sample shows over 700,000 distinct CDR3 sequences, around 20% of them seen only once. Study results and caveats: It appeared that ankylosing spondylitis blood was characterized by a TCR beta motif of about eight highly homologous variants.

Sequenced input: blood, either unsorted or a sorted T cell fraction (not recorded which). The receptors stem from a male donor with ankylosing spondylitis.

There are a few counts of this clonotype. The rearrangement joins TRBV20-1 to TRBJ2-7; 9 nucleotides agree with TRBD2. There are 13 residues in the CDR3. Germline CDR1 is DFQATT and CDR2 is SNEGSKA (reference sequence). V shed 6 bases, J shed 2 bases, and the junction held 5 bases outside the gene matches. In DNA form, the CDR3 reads TGCAGTGCCTCTGCGGGAGGGACCTACGAGCAGTACTTC. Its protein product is CSASAGGTYEQYF.

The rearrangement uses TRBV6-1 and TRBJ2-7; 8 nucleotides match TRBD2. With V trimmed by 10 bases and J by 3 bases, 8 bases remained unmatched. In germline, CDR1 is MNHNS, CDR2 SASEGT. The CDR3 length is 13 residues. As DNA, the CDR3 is TGTGCCACCACGGGAGGGCCTAACTACGAGCAGTACTTC. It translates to CATTGGPNYEQYF.

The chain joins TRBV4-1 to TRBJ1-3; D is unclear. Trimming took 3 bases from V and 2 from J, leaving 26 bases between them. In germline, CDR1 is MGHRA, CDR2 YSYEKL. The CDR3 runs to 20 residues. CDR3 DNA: TGCGCCAGCAGCCACCTAAGCCGGACCCCGTCTGGTAGGGCTGGAAACACCATATATTTT. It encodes CASSHLSRTPSGRAGNTIYF.

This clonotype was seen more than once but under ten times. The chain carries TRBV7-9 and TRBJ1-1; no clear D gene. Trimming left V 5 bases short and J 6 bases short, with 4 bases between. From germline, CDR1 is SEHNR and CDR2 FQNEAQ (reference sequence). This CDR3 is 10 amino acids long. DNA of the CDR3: TGTGCCAGCAGCCCTTCTGAAGCTTTCTTT. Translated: CASSPSEAFF.

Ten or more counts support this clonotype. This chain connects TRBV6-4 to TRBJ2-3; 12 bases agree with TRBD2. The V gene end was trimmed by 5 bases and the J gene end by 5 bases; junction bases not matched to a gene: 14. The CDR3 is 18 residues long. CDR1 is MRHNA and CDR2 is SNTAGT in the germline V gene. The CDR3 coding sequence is TGTGCCAGCAGTCCCTCGCCGATCCTAGCGGGAGGGGGAGATACGCAGTATTTT. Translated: CASSPSPILAGGGDTQYF.

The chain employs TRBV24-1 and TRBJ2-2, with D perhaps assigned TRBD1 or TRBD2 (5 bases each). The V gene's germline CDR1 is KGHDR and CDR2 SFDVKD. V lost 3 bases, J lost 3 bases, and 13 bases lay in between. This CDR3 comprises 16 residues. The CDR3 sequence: CATSDASLGDTGELFF. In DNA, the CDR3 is TGTGCCACCAGTGATGCCTCCCTGGGGGACACCGGGGAGCTGTTTTTT.